This T cell receptor beta chain was recorded in a study of OX40 agonist ivuxolimab in advanced cancers. Turning to this clone: Antigen: not known.

Germline lookup yields CDR1 SGHAT and CDR2 FQNNGV. The germline V and J ends were trimmed by 5 bases and 6 bases, with 17 bases remaining between them. The CDR3 is made up of 15 amino acids. This table comes from immunoSEQ multiplex PCR, and its TCRdb copy is limited to in-frame clones, with some not included. The data contain approximately 25,000 clones, roughly 77% of them seen just once; the ten biggest clones take up roughly 18%. Study-wide findings and caveats: Clonal expansion by week 6 occurred in CD4+ and CD8+ blood T cells (at 0.1 to 3.0 mg/kg). Partial responders at 0.1-3.0 mg/kg showed near-lowest clonal expansion.

This material consisted of CD4+ or CD8+ T cells sorted from blood, taken in a trial of the OX40 agonist ivuxolimab. The chain has TRBV11-2 and TRBJ2-1; TRBD1 or TRBD2 may be the D gene (6 bases each). The source is an adult with an advanced solid tumor such as melanoma, head and neck, liver or kidney cancer. The CDR3 region is CASSNLMEGVNEQFF. DNA of the CDR3: TGTGCCAGCAGCAACCTAATGGAGGGGGTCAATGAGCAGTTCTTC.